This T cell receptor beta chain was recorded in a study of blood T cell repertoires in COVID-19. Across the whole study: Specimens from acute and convalescent COVID-19 originated in the United States, Italy and Spain. Sample material is recorded as cDNA or gDNA derived from T cells, B-cell-depleted T cells, or PBMCs.

Germline V lookup: CDR1 SGHAT, CDR2 FQNNGV. Germline trimming cut 2 bases from V and 1 base from J; bases unmatched to any gene: 4. The CDR3 consists of 15 residues. How the authors handled the data: Reference gene primer amplification gave nucleated cell count estimates. This table comes from immunoSEQ multiplex PCR, and its TCRdb copy is limited to in-frame clones, with some not included. Clone size and V and J calls were adopted from that table, with D and trimming inferred from the DNA. The sample lists about 170,000 clones; 70% to 90% were seen once. During active infection, Seattle patients enrolled and were then monitored through disease.

The receptor comes from a man older than 75 with COVID-19, enrolled during active disease. The sample taken for sequencing was peripheral blood. The V and J genes are TRBV11-2 and TRBJ1-1; 7 positions agree with TRBD1. The CDR3 sequence is CASSLTGTANTEAFF. The CDR3 DNA reads TGTGCCAGCAGCTTAACCGGGACAGCGAACACTGAAGCTTTCTTT.